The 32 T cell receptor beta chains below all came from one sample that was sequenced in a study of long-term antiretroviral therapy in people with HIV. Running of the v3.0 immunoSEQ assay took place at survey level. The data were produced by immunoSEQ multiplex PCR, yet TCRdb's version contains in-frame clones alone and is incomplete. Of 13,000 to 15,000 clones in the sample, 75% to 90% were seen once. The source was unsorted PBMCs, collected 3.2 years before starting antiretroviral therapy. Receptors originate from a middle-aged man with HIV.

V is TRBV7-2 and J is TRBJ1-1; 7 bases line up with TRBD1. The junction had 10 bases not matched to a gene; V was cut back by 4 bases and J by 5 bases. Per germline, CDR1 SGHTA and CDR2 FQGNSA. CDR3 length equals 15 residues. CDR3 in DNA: TGTGCCAGCAGCTCTCGACAGGGAGGGAGGACTGAAGCTTTCTTT. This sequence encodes CASSSRQGGRTEAFF. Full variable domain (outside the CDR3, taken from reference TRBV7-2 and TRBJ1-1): GAGVSQSPSNKVTEKGKDVELRCDPISGHTALYWYRQSLGQGLEFLIYFQGNSAPDKSGLPSDRFSAERTGGSVSTLTIQRTQQEDSAVYLCASSSRQGGRTEAFFGQGTRLTVV.

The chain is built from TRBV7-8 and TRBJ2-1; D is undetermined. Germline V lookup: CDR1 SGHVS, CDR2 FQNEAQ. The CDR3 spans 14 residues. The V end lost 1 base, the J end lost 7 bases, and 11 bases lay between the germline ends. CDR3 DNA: TGTGCCAGCAGCTTAGGGGCAGGCGTTAATGAGCAGTTCTTC. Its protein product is CASSLGAGVNEQFF.

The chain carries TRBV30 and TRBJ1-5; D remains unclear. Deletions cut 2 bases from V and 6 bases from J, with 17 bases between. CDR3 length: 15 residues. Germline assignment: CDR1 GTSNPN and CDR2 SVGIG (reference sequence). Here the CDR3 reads CAWSSGSSVGQPQHF. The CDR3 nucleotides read TGTGCCTGGAGTTCCGGGTCTTCGGTCGGTCAGCCCCAGCATTTT.

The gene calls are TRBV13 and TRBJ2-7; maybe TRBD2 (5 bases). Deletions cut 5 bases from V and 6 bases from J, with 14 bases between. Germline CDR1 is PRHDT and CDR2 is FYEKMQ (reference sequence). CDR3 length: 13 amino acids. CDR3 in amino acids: CASSPKGGLEQYF. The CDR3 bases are TGTGCCAGCAGCCCCAAGGGCGGGCTCGAGCAGTACTTC.

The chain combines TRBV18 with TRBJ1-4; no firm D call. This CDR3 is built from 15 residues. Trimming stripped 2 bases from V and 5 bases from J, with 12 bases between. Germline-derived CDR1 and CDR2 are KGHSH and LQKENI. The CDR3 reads CASSPGVGPNEKLFF. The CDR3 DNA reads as TGTGCCAGCTCACCAGGGGTCGGCCCGAATGAAAAACTGTTTTTT.

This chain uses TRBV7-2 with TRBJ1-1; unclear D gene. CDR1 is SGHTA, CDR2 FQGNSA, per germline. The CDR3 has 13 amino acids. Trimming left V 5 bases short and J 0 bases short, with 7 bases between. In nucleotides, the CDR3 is TGTGCCAGCAGCGACGGAATGAACACTGAAGCTTTCTTT. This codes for CASSDGMNTEAFF. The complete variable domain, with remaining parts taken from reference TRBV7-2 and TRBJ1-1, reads GAGVSQSPSNKVTEKGKDVELRCDPISGHTALYWYRQSLGQGLEFLIYFQGNSAPDKSGLPSDRFSAERTGGSVSTLTIQRTQQEDSAVYLCASSDGMNTEAFFGQGTRLTVV.

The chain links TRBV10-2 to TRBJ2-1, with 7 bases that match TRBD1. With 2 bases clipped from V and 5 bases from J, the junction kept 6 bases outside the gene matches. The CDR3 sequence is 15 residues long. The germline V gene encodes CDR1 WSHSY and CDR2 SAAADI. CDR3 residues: CASSENRGRNNEQFF. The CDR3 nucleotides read TGCGCCAGCAGTGAGAACAGGGGCCGGAACAATGAGCAGTTCTTC.

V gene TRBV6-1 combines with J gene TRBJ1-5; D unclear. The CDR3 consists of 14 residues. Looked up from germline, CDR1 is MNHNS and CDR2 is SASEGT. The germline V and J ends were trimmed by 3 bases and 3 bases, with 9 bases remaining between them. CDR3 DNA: TGTGCCAGCAGTGAGCCGCAGCACAATCAGCCCCAGCATTTT. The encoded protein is CASSEPQHNQPQHF.

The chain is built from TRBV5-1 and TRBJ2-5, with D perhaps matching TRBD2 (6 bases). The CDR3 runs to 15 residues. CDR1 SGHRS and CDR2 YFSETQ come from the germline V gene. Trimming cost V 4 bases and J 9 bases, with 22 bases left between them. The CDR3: CASSLESGLWEAQYF. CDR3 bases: TGCGCCAGCAGCCTAGAGTCTGGGCTCTGGGAGGCCCAGTACTTC.

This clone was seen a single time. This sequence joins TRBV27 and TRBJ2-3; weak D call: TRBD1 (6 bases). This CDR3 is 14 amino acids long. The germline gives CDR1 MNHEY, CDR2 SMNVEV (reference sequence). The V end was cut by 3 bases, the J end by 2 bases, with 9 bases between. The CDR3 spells CASSFYRDTDTQYF. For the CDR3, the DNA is TGTGCCAGCAGTTTTTACAGGGACACAGATACGCAGTATTTT.

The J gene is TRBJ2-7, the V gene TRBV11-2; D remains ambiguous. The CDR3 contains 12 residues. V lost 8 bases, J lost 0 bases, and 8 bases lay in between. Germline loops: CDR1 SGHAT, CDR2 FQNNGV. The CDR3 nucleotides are TGTGCCAGCTCGGGCCTCTCCTACGAGCAGTACTTC. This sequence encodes CASSGLSYEQYF.

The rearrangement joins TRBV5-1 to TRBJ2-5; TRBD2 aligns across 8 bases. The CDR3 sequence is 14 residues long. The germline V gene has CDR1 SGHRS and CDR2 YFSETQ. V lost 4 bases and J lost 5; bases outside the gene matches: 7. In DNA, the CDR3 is TGCGCCAGCAGCGGCGGGGGGCCGCGGGAGACCCAGTACTTC. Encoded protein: CASSGGGPRETQYF. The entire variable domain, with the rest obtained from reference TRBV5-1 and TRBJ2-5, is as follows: KAGVTQTPRYLIKTRGQQVTLSCSPISGHRSVSWYQQTPGQGLQFLFEYFSETQRNKGNFPGRFSGRQFSNSRSEMNVSTLELGDSALYLCASSGGGPRETQYFGPGTRLLVL.

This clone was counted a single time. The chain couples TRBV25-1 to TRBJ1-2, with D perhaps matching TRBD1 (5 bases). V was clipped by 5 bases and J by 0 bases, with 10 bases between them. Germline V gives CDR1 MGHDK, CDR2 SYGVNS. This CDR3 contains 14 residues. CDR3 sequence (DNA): TGTGCCAGCAGTCCGCAGGGACCTAACTATGGCTACACCTTC. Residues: CASSPQGPNYGYTF.

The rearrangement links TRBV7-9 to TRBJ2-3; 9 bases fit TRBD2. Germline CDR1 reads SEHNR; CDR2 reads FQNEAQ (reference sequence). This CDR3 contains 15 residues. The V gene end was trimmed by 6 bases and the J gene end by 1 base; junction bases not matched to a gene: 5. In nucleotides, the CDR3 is TGTGCCAGCAGGTTTAGCGGGGGCGGCACAGATACGCAGTATTTT. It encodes CASRFSGGGTDTQYF.

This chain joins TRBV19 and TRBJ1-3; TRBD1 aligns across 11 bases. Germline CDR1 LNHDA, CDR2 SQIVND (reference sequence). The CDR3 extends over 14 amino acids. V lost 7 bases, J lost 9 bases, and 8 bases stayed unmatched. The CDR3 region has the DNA TGTGCCAGTACCGGACAGGGGGCGAAGTTCACCATATATTTT. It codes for CASTGQGAKFTIYF.

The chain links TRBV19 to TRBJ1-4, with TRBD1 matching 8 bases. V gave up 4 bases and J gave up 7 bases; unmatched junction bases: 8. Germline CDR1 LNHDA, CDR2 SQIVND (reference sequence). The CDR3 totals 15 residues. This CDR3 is CASSTRTGNFEKLFF. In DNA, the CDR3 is TGTGCCAGTAGTACTCGGACAGGGAACTTTGAAAAACTGTTTTTT.

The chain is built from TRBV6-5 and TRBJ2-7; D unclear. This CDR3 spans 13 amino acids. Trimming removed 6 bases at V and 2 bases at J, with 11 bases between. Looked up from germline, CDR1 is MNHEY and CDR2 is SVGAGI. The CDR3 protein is CASSHDGPYEQYF. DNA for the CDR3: TGTGCCAGCAGCCACGACGGCCCCTACGAGCAGTACTTC.

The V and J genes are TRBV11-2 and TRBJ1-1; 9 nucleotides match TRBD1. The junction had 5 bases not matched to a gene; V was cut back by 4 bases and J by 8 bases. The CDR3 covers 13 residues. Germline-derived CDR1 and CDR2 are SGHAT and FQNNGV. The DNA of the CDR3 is TGTGCCAGCAGCTCGGACAGGGGAGGGGAAGCTTTCTTT. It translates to CASSSDRGGEAFF.

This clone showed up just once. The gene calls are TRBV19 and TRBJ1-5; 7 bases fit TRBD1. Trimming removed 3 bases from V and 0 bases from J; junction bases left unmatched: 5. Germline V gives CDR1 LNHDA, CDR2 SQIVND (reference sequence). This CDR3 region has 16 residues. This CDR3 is CASSIPGQVSNQPQHF. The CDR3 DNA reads TGTGCCAGTAGTATCCCTGGACAGGTTAGCAATCAGCCCCAGCATTTT.

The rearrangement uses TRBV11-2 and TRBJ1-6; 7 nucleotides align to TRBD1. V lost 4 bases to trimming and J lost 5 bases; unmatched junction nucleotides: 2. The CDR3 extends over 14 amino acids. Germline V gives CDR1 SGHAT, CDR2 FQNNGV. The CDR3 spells CASSSDRNNSPLHF. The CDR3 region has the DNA TGTGCCAGCAGCTCGGACAGGAATAATTCACCCCTCCACTTT. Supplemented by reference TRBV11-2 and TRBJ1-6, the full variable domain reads EAGVAQSPRYKIIEKRQSVAFWCNPISGHATLYWYQQILGQGPKLLIQFQNNGVVDDSQLPKDRFSAERLKGVDSTLKIQPAKLEDSAVYLCASSSDRNNSPLHFGNGTRLTVT.

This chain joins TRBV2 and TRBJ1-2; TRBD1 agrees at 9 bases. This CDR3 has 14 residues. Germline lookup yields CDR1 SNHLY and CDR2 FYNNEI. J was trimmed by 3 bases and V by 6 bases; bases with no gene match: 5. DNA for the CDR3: TGTGCCAGCAGCCGATGGACAGGGGACTATGGCTACACCTTC. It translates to CASSRWTGDYGYTF.

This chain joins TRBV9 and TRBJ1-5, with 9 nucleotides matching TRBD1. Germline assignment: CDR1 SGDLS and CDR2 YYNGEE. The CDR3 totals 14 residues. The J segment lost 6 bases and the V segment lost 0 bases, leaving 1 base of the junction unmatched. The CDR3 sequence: CASSVEDRGQPQHF. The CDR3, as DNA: TGTGCCAGCAGCGTAGAGGACAGGGGTCAGCCCCAGCATTTT.

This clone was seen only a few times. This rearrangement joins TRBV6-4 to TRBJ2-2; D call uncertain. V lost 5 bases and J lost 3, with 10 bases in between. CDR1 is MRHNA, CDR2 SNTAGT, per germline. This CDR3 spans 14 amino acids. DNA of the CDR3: TGTGCCAGCAGTCCCGGGCCCGACACCGGGGAGCTGTTTTTT. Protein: CASSPGPDTGELFF.

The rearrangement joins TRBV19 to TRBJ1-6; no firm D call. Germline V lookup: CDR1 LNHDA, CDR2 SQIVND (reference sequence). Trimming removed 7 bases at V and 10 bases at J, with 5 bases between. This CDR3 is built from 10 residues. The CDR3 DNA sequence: TGTGCCAGTAAGAGGTCACCCCTCCACTTT. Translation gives CASKRSPLHF.

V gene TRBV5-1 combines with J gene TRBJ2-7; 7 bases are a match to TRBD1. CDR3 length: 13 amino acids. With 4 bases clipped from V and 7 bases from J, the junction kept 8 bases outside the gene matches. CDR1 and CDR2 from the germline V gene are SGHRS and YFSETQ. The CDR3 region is CASSEWTGREQYF. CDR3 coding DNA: TGCGCCAGCAGCGAGTGGACAGGCCGGGAGCAGTACTTC.

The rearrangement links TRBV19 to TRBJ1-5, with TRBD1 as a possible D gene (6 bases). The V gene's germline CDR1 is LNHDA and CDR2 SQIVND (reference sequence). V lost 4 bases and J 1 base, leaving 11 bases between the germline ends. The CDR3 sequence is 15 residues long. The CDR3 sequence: CASSTGTSSNQPQHF. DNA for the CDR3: TGTGCCAGTAGTACCGGGACATCAAGCAATCAGCCCCAGCATTTT.

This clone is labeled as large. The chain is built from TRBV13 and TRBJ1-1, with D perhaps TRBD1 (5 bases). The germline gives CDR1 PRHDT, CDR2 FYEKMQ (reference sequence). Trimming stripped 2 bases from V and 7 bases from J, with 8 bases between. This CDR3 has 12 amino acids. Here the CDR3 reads CASSLRQLEAFF. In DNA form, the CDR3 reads TGTGCCAGCAGCTTAAGACAGCTTGAAGCTTTCTTT.

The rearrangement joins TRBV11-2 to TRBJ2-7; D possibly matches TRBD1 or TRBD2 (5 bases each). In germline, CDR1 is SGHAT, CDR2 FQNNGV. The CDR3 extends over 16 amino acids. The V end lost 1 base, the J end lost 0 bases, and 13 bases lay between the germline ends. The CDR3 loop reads CASSLGVGVISYEQYF. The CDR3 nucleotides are TGTGCCAGCAGCTTAGGGGTGGGGGTTATCTCCTACGAGCAGTACTTC.

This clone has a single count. CDR3 loop: CSAGPATEAFF. The CDR3 coding sequence is TGCAGTGCTGGTCCTGCCACTGAAGCTTTCTTT. The chain joins TRBV20-1 to TRBJ1-1, with unresolved D. The V gene lost 5 bases and the J gene lost 4 bases, with 8 bases spanning the gap. CDR1 DFQATT and CDR2 SNEGSKA come from the germline V gene (reference sequence). This CDR3 is built from 11 residues.

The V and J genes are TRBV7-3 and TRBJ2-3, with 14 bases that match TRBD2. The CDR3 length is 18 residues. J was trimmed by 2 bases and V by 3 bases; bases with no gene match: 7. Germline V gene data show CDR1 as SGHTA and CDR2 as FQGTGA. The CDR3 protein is CASSLRTSGGPHTDTQYF. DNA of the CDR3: TGTGCCAGCAGCTTGCGGACTAGCGGGGGGCCTCACACAGATACGCAGTATTTT.

The CDR3 bases are TGCAGCGTTGAAGGGCCGGGACAGGGGGCCACCGGGGAGCTGTTTTTT. It yields the protein CSVEGPGQGATGELFF. This chain uses TRBV29-1 with TRBJ2-2; 12 bases line up with TRBD1. The CDR3 length is 16 residues. Germline V gives CDR1 SQVTM, CDR2 ANQGSEA. V gave up 1 base and J gave up 4 bases; unmatched junction bases: 4.

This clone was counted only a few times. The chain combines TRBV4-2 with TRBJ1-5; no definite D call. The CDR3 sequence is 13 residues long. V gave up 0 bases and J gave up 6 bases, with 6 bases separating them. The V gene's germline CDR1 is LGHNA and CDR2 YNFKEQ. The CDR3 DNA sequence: TGTGCCAGCAGCCAAGATGATGGTCAGCCCCAGCATTTT. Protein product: CASSQDDGQPQHF.